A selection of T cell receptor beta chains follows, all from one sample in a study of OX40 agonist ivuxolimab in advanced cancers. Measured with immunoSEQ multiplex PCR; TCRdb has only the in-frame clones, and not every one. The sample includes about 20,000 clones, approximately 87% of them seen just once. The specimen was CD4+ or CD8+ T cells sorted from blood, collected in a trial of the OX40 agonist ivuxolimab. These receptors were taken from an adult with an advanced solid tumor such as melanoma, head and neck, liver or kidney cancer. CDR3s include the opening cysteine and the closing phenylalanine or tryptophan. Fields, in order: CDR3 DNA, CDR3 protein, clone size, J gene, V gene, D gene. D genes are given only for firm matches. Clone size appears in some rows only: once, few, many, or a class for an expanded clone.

TGTGCCAGCAATCCTTATATGGGCGGTAGCACAGATACGCAGTATTTT	CASNPYMGGSTDTQYF	.	TRBJ2-3	TRBV28	.
TGTGCCAGTATCTCCTACAATGAGCAGTTCTTC	CASISYNEQFF	.	TRBJ2-1	TRBV19	.
TGTGCCAGCAGCCTGGGGCAGGGCAGTCAGCCCCAGCATTTT	CASSLGQGSQPQHF	.	TRBJ1-5	TRBV5-6	.
TGTGCCAGCAGCCCAAGTCTCGGGAATATCGGGGAGCTGTTTTTT	CASSPSLGNIGELFF	.	TRBJ2-2	TRBV13	.
TGTGCCAGCAGCCCGAGAGGTGGGGGTCACGAGCAGTACTTC	CASSPRGGGHEQYF	few	TRBJ2-7	TRBV5-5	.
TGTGCCAGCAGCTCCAGACCCACAGATACGCAGTATTTT	CASSSRPTDTQYF	.	TRBJ2-3	TRBV7-2	.
TGTGCCAGCAGCCAAGAAGCGACAGGGCGTTATTCACCCCTCCACTTT	CASSQEATGRYSPLHF	.	TRBJ1-6	TRBV4-2	TRBD1
TGTGCCAGAAGAGGATCTACGGCCGAGCAGTACTTC	CARRGSTAEQYF	.	TRBJ2-7	TRBV5-3	.
TGTGCCAGCAAGCGGGACGTAGAGACCCAGTACTTC	CASKRDVETQYF	.	TRBJ2-5	TRBV2	TRBD2
TGTGCCAGCAGTTTAAGTGGCTCCACAGATACGCAGTATTTT	CASSLSGSTDTQYF	.	TRBJ2-3	TRBV27	.
TGTGCCAGCAGCCCCCCGGAGGGGAGTAACACTGAAGCTTTCTTT	CASSPPEGSNTEAFF	.	TRBJ1-1	TRBV5-6	.
TGTGCCAGCGGGGTTTACGAGCAGTACTTC	CASGVYEQYF	.	TRBJ2-7	TRBV6-1	.
TGTGCCAGGGCTAGAACAGGCTCCTTC	CARARTGSF	once	TRBJ1-2	TRBV5-3	.
TGTGCCTGGAGTGTACTTTTTCGGGGGGAGCGGGACTCAATCCCAGATACGCAGTATTTT	CAWSVLFRGERDSIPDTQYF	.	TRBJ2-3	TRBV30	TRBD2
TGTGCCACGGAGGACGGTGATAATTCACCCCTCCACTTT	CATEDGDNSPLHF	.	TRBJ1-6	TRBV10-3	.
TGTGCCAGCAGTGAGGTTTGGACTGGGGCCAACGTCCTGACTTTC	CASSEVWTGANVLTF	.	TRBJ2-6	TRBV6-6	.
TGTGCCAGTAAGGTGGGGGATCAGCCCCAGCATTTT	CASKVGDQPQHF	.	TRBJ1-5	TRBV19	.
TGCGCCAGCAGCGACGGGACAGGTTACTCTGGGGCCAACGTCCTGACTTTC	CASSDGTGYSGANVLTF	.	TRBJ2-6	TRBV5-1	TRBD1
TGTGCCTGGAGTGTCCGCCTATACACTAGCGTCTACGAGCAGTACTTC	CAWSVRLYTSVYEQYF	.	TRBJ2-7	TRBV30	TRBD2
TGTGCCAGCAGCTTAGTGGGGGGCAGCGGGCAGCCCCAGCATTTT	CASSLVGGSGQPQHF	.	TRBJ1-5	TRBV11-2	.
TGTGCCAGCAGCTTAGGGGCAGGGGTGAGAGCAGATACGCAGTATTTT	CASSLGAGVRADTQYF	.	TRBJ2-3	TRBV7-8	.
TGTGCCAGCAGTTTATGGACAGGGGATGGCTACACCTTC	CASSLWTGDGYTF	.	TRBJ1-2	TRBV28	TRBD1
TGTGCCAGCAGCCAAGACTGGGGGTCTGTAGCCAAAAACATTCAGTACTTC	CASSQDWGSVAKNIQYF	.	TRBJ2-4	TRBV14	.
TGTGCCAGCAGCGTTTTGTGTGAATCTCGAACCTATGGCTACACCTTC	CASSVLCESRTYGYTF	.	TRBJ1-2	TRBV7-6	.
TGTGCCAGCAGTGAATCCCGGGACTTAGATGAAAAACTGTTTTTT	CASSESRDLDEKLFF	few	TRBJ1-4	TRBV2	.
TGTGCCAGTAGTATGGGACAATTTTCTGGGGCCAACGTCCTGACTTTC	CASSMGQFSGANVLTF	.	TRBJ2-6	TRBV19	.
TGCGCCAGCAGCTTTTCAGGGGCCAACGAGCAGTACTTC	CASSFSGANEQYF	.	TRBJ2-7	TRBV5-1	.